This record covers a single TCR beta chain. The data are from a study of blood T cell repertoires in COVID-19. From germline, CDR1 is KGHSH and CDR2 LQKENI. Trimming stripped 2 bases from V and 7 bases from J, with 15 bases between. The CDR3 covers 15 residues. Authors' analysis steps: Amplified reference gene primers provided the basis for estimating nucleated cell counts. Only in-frame clones appear in the TCRdb table, and some are missing; sequencing was by immunoSEQ multiplex PCR. That table is the source of V, J and clone size, and D and trimming were worked out from the DNA. The sample holds tens of thousands of clones, roughly 80% seen once.

This receptor was identified in a woman aged 60-75 years with acute or convalescent COVID-19. This sequence joins TRBV18 and TRBJ2-1, with D possibly TRBD2 on 6 matching bases. Sequencing used peripheral blood. The CDR3 spells CASSPSRAGRNEQFF. The CDR3 nucleotides are TGTGCCAGCTCACCAAGTAGGGCGGGGAGGAATGAGCAGTTCTTC.